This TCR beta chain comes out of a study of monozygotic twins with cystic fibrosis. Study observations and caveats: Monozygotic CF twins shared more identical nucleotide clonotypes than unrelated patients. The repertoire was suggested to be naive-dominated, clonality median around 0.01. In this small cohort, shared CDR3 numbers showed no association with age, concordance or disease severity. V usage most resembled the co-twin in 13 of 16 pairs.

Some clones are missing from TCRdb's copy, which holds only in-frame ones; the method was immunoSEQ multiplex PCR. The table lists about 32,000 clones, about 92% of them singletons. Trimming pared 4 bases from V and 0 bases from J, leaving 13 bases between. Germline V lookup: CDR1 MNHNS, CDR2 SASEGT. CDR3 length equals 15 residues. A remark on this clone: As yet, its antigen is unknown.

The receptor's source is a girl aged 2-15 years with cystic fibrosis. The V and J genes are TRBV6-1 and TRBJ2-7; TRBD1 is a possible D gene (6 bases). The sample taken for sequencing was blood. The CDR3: CASSGGLRSSYEQYF. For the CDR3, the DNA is TGTGCCAGCAGTGGGGGGCTCCGGTCCTCCTACGAGCAGTACTTC.